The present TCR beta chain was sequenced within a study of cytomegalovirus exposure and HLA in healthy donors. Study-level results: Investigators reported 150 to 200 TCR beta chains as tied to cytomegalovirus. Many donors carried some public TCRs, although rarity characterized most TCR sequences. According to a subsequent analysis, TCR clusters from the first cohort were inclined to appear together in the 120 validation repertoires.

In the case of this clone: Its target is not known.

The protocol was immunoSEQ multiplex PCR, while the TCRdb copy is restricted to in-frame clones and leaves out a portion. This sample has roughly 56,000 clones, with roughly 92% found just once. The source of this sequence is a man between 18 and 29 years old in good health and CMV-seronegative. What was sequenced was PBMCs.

The chain's CDR3 is CASSITGVDTEAFF. The CDR3 nucleotides read TGTGCCAGTAGTATCACAGGGGTGGACACTGAAGCTTTCTTT. V usage is TRBV19 and J usage is TRBJ1-1; TRBD1 aligns across 7 bases. The CDR3 is 14 amino acids. With V trimmed by 3 bases and J by 3 bases, 4 bases remained unmatched. CDR1 and CDR2 from the germline V gene are LNHDA and SQIVND (reference sequence).